This TCR beta chain was profiled in a study of identical twins. Study-wide points: Models underestimated out-of-frame TCR alpha sharing in monozygotic twins. Carriage of fewer insertions was seen in abundant cord blood beta clonotypes, whereas memory repertoires showed none.

The V end was cut by 5 bases, the J end by 5 bases, with 9 bases between. This CDR3 spans 12 amino acids. Germline loops: CDR1 WSHSY, CDR2 SAAADI. Note on this clonotype: Its antigen is currently unknown.

TCRdb re-analysed the 5' RACE reads in MiXCR, keeping a single row per CDR3 protein. The sample lists 650,000 to 750,000 distinct CDR3 sequences; roughly 20% were seen once. The same data also went into a second study, on T cells expressing NK-cell markers. That paper adds: Seven donors tested HCMV-seropositive and one tested seronegative among the eight sequenced. Whether the expanded NKG2C+ T cell clones recognized HCMV remained unclear.

The receptor's source is a woman between 18 and 29 years old in good health. Sequencing used PBMCs. The chain carries TRBV10-2 and TRBJ2-5, with D tentatively TRBD2 (5 bases). The CDR3 here is CASSTGWETQYF. The CDR3 DNA is TGCGCCAGCAGTACGGGGTGGGAGACCCAGTACTTC.